Each of the 8 T cell receptor beta chains below was sequenced from the same sample in a study of molecular identifiers for immune sequencing clone quantification. TCRdb used MiXCR to reprocess the PCR reads, holding one entry per CDR3 protein. In the table there are tens of thousands of distinct CDR3 sequences, under 20% of which are singletons. Sequencing was done on a sample of naive CD8+ T cells from blood, with Jurkat cell RNA spiked in. Documented subset: FACS-sorted CD8+CD4-CCR7+CD45RA+ naive T cells. These receptors were taken from a human donor in good health. Some libraries in this study had Jurkat cell RNA spiked in.

This clonotype was found many times. The chain uses TRBV7-8 and TRBJ2-1; 9 nucleotides match TRBD2. The V and J ends lost 1 base and 0 bases, in that order; junction bases with no gene match: 10. Germline V gene data show CDR1 as SGHVS and CDR2 as FQNEAQ. This CDR3 comprises 19 residues. The CDR3 region is CASSLEYSSGGSSYNEQFF. DNA for the CDR3: TGTGCCAGCAGCTTAGAGTACTCCAGCGGGGGGAGCTCCTACAATGAGCAGTTCTTC.

This clonotype was detected ten times or more. This chain connects TRBV3-1 to TRBJ1-4; D perhaps matches TRBD1 (5 bases). CDR1 LGHDT and CDR2 YNNKEL come from the germline V gene (reference sequence). The V gene lost 2 bases and the J gene lost 0 bases, with 10 bases spanning the gap. This CDR3 has 16 residues. In nucleotides, the CDR3 is TGTGCCAGCAGCCAAAAGGGGACCGCAACTAATGAAAAACTGTTTTTT. Translation gives CASSQKGTATNEKLFF.

This clonotype was detected many times. V and J are TRBV27 and TRBJ1-1; D perhaps matches TRBD1 (6 bases). Germline CDR1 reads MNHEY; CDR2 reads SMNVEV (reference sequence). Trimming left V 7 bases short and J 1 base short, with 16 bases between. The CDR3 length is 15 residues. The CDR3 nucleotides read TGTGCCAGCAAATTAACCGGGACACCGAACACTGAAGCTTTCTTT. Protein product: CASKLTGTPNTEAFF.

This clonotype was observed at least ten times. The chain links TRBV27 to TRBJ1-5; tentative D call: TRBD1 (5 bases). The CDR3 extends over 15 amino acids. Deletions cut 2 bases from V and 2 bases from J, with 10 bases between. Germline V gene data show CDR1 as MNHEY and CDR2 as SMNVEV (reference sequence). The CDR3 coding sequence is TGTGCCAGCAGTTTACTGGGGCTAGGCAATCAGCCCCAGCATTTT. Amino acids: CASSLLGLGNQPQHF.

This clonotype has ten or more counts. This chain links TRBV23-1 with TRBJ2-7; D unresolved. TRBV23-1 is assigned to the ORF class and has an uncertain function. This CDR3 spans 20 amino acids. Trimming shortened V by 2 bases and J by 5 bases, and 31 bases separated the two germline ends. CDR3 sequence reads: CASSQRADPVSLPRNHEQYF. CDR3 nucleotide sequence: TGCGCCAGCAGTCAAAGGGCGGACCCGGTTAGCCTACCTCGTAACCACGAGCAGTACTTC.

There are a few counts of this clonotype. The chain links TRBV13 to TRBJ2-1; 13 bases match TRBD2. CDR3 length: 17 residues. The germline CDR1 and CDR2 sequences are PRHDT and FYEKMQ (reference sequence). The ends lost 8 bases at V and 8 bases at J; junction bases unmatched: 15. For the CDR3, the DNA is TGTGCCAGCTCATACCAAGGACTAGCGGGAGAATTCGATGAGCAGTTCTTC. It yields the protein CASSYQGLAGEFDEQFF. The complete variable domain, with remaining parts taken from reference TRBV13 and TRBJ2-1, reads AAGVIQSPRHLIKEKRETATLKCYPIPRHDTVYWYQQGPGQDPQFLISFYEKMQSDKGSIPDRFSAQQFSDYHSELNMSSLELGDSALYFCASSYQGLAGEFDEQFFGPGTRLTVL.

This clonotype has a count of ten or more. This sequence joins TRBV20-1 and TRBJ2-1, with D possibly TRBD1 on 6 matching bases. V was trimmed by 5 bases and J by 7 bases, leaving 12 bases between them. The CDR3 contains 12 residues. CDR1 DFQATT and CDR2 SNEGSKA come from the germline V gene (reference sequence). The CDR3 coding sequence is TGCAGTGCTCCCAGGGGTATGAATGAGCAGTTCTTC. The encoded protein is CSAPRGMNEQFF.

This clonotype was detected ten times or more. J is TRBJ2-7 and V is TRBV11-2, with D possibly matching TRBD2 (5 bases). The germline CDR1 and CDR2 sequences are SGHAT and FQNNGV. This CDR3 spans 14 amino acids. Trimming shortened V by 0 bases and J by 1 base, and 7 bases separated the two germline ends. CDR3: CASSLDPGSYEQYF. The CDR3 nucleotides read TGTGCCAGCAGCTTAGATCCGGGGTCCTACGAGCAGTACTTC.